This TCR beta chain was recorded in a study of blood T cell repertoires in COVID-19 (dated by TCRdb to the early 2020s). Regarding the study in general: Collaborator samples came from the United States, Italy and Spain and covered acute and convalescent phases of COVID-19. The samples were drawn from the first 160 participants of the ongoing ImmuneRACE study and from over 950 subjects provided by 6 global collaborators. HLA class I and class II types, where available, came from metadata supplied by the sample provider rather than from assay-based typing. The prospective study material was composed of cDNA or gDNA derived from T cells, B-cell-depleted T cells, or PBMCs. The dataset comprised deeply sampled blood TCRbeta repertoires from subjects exposed to, actively infected with, or recovered from COVID-19. A freely available public database, intended as a resource for researchers studying the immune response to SARS-CoV-2, is where the repertoires were released. A de-identified subject ID, COVID-19 status, age in years and sex were almost always included in the sample metadata.

TCRbeta CDR3 regions were amplified from genomic DNA using the immunoSEQ Assay, a bias-controlled multiplex PCR. The authors processed their data as follows. Within the assay, amplification of reference gene primers was used to estimate how many nucleated cells each sample contained. Sequence reads were collapsed and filtered to measure the absolute abundance of every unique TCRbeta CDR3 rearrangement. Productive Simpson clonality was computed per sample as the square root of Simpson's diversity index over productive rearrangements. The immuneACCESS repertoire file appears here via TCRdb, limited to in-frame rearrangements. These files lack a portion of the clones; in checked studies, under half of the deficit traces to unresolved V genes, and the cause of the others is not known. V, J and clone size are those of that table, while D and trimming were read from the DNA. In this sample the table shows tens of thousands of clones, around 85% of which occur a single time. The ten largest clones take up around 3.1% of the sample.

On this clone itself: Its antigen target is currently unknown. Base qualities are not recorded, but no much larger clone differs from it by a single base.

Reading from cysteine to phenylalanine, the CDR3 counts 15 amino acids. CDR3 DNA is the only sequence kept; it has 45 bases, read in frame from the first base. Between the V and J ends, shortened by 2 bases and 4 bases respectively, the junction contains 13 bases. CDR1 SGHKS and CDR2 YYEKEE were looked up in the germline V gene (reference sequence). Each collaborating institution followed its own protocols to collect whole blood in K2EDTA tubes. For TCRbeta analysis, collaborators shipped samples as frozen whole blood, isolated PBMCs, or DNA extracted from either of those sample types. The full study reports these points: The quantity of clinical and demographic metadata differed by source and by participant and was supplied without curation.

The TCR comes from a man aged 45 to 65 with acute or convalescent COVID-19. The chain is encoded by TRBV5-5 joined to TRBJ1-3; matching of 6 bases hints at TRBD1 as the D gene. Sequencing was carried out using peripheral blood. The CDR3 in this case is CASSFDWGQGNTIYF. The DNA sequence is TGTGCCAGCAGCTTTGATTGGGGGCAGGGAAACACCATATATTTT.